This entry describes one T cell receptor beta chain. The entry originates in a study of blood T cell repertoires in COVID-19. CDR1 and CDR2 (germline): SGHDN, FVKESK. CDR3 size: 16 residues. V was pared by 2 bases and J by 1 base, with 15 bases between. Clones were read by immunoSEQ multiplex PCR, and TCRdb kept only the in-frame ones, dropping some. The sample shows 270,000 or so clones, roughly 86% of them seen only once. The TCR was taken from a middle-aged man with active or convalescent COVID-19. The chain joins TRBV14 to TRBJ2-7; D is possibly TRBD1 (5 bases). The sample taken for sequencing was peripheral blood. CDR3 DNA: TGTGCCAGCAGCCAACCCGCAGGGCAGGGTTCCTACGAGCAGTACTTC. It encodes CASSQPAGQGSYEQYF.